Listed here are 28 T cell receptor beta chains from one sample, sequenced in a study of blood T cell repertoires in COVID-19. Sequenced by immunoSEQ multiplex PCR; TCRdb stores in-frame clones only, minus some. This sample has tens of thousands of clones, with around nine tenths found just once. Sequenced input: peripheral blood. The receptors here all came from an elderly woman with active or convalescent COVID-19.

The chain recombines TRBV7-2 with TRBJ2-5; D is ambiguous. The CDR3 extends over 14 amino acids. Germline CDR1 reads SGHTA; CDR2 reads FQGNSA. Trimming shortened V by 5 bases and J by 2 bases, and 12 bases separated the two germline ends. CDR3 bases: TGTGCCAGCAGCCCTTTGGGCAGTCAAGAGACCCAGTACTTC. Translation gives CASSPLGSQETQYF.

The rearrangement uses TRBV2 and TRBJ2-1; 8 nucleotides line up with TRBD2. CDR1 and CDR2 (germline): SNHLY, FYNNEI. V dropped 0 bases and J dropped 9; count of bases not matched to a gene: 7. The CDR3 loop spans 15 amino acids. The CDR3: CASSEALRGGGEQFF. The CDR3 bases are TGTGCCAGCAGTGAAGCGCTTCGGGGGGGCGGTGAGCAGTTCTTC.

This clone has a single count. The chain recombines TRBV7-8 with TRBJ2-2, with 8 bases that match TRBD2. Trimming cost V 3 bases and J 6 bases; bases outside gene matches: 9. Germline CDR1 reads SGHVS; CDR2 reads FQNEAQ. The CDR3 length is 16 residues. In DNA form, the CDR3 reads TGTGCCAGCAGCTTGGCGGTAGCGGGGTCCGCCGGGGAGCTGTTTTTT. Amino acids: CASSLAVAGSAGELFF.

CDR3 nucleotides: TGCGCCAGCAGCGCAGGGGTATCGAACACTGAAGCTTTCTTT. Encoded protein: CASSAGVSNTEAFF. This chain connects TRBV5-1 to TRBJ1-1; tentatively, D is TRBD1 (6 bases). The V end was cut by 4 bases, the J end by 1 base, with 11 bases between. This CDR3 comprises 14 residues. The germline gives CDR1 SGHRS, CDR2 YFSETQ. Variable domain in full (rest from reference TRBV5-1 and TRBJ1-1): KAGVTQTPRYLIKTRGQQVTLSCSPISGHRSVSWYQQTPGQGLQFLFEYFSETQRNKGNFPGRFSGRQFSNSRSEMNVSTLELGDSALYLCASSAGVSNTEAFFGQGTRLTVV.

The chain employs TRBV4-3 and TRBJ2-1, with D perhaps TRBD2 (6 bases). Between the trimmed V and J ends, which lost 1 base and 6 bases, there was a span of 19 bases. This CDR3 has 17 amino acids. CDR1 LGHNA and CDR2 YSLEER come from the germline V gene. In DNA form, the CDR3 reads TGCGCCAGCAGCCAAGTCTCTCTGGGGAGGTGGGGCAATGAGCAGTTCTTC. It yields the protein CASSQVSLGRWGNEQFF.

The J gene is TRBJ2-1, the V gene TRBV5-1; 12 bases line up with TRBD2. Germline assignment: CDR1 SGHRS and CDR2 YFSETQ. The CDR3 has 14 amino acids. V lost 5 bases and J lost 8; bases outside the gene matches: 5. This chain's CDR3 is CASSETSGRYEQFF. The CDR3 bases are TGCGCCAGCAGTGAGACTAGCGGGAGATATGAGCAGTTCTTC.

This clone has a count of ten or more. The chain couples TRBV7-8 to TRBJ2-1, with TRBD2 identical over 8 bases. The germline gives CDR1 SGHVS, CDR2 FQNEAQ. J gave up 9 bases and V 5 bases, and 15 bases lay outside the gene matches. The CDR3 has 16 residues. CDR3: CASSLSRASGSLEQFF. The CDR3 DNA reads TGTGCCAGCAGCCTATCTCGGGCTAGCGGGTCGCTTGAGCAGTTCTTC.

The rearrangement uses TRBV5-1 and TRBJ2-3; TRBD2 matches at 16 bases. Germline V gene lookup returns CDR1 SGHRS and CDR2 YFSETQ. Unmatched junction bases numbered 6, after V lost 0 bases and J lost 5 bases. The length of the CDR3 is 18 residues. CDR3 amino acids: CASSLAGTSGGAQDTQYF. For the CDR3, the DNA is TGCGCCAGCAGCTTGGCGGGGACTAGCGGGGGGGCTCAAGATACGCAGTATTTT.

The V gene is TRBV6-5, the J gene TRBJ2-7; possibly TRBD2 for D (5 bases). V gave up 4 bases and J gave up 6 bases, with 13 bases separating them. In germline, CDR1 is MNHEY, CDR2 SVGAGI. This CDR3 contains 13 residues. The CDR3 loop reads CASSSETGFEQYF. CDR3 bases: TGTGCCAGCAGTTCCGAAACGGGATTCGAGCAGTACTTC.

Here the CDR3 DNA reads TGTGCCATCCCGGACTCAGGACAGGGGAACACCGGGGAGCTGTTTTTT. Protein sequence: CAIPDSGQGNTGELFF. The rearrangement uses TRBV5-4 and TRBJ2-2, with TRBD1 identical over 8 bases. Germline-derived CDR1 and CDR2 are SGHNT and YYREEE (reference sequence). V lost 9 bases and J lost 1; bases outside the gene matches: 11. The CDR3 has 16 amino acids. Full variable domain (outside the CDR3, taken from reference TRBV5-4 and TRBJ2-2): ETGVTQSPTHLIKTRGQQVTLRCSSQSGHNTVSWYQQALGQGPQFIFQYYREEENGRGNFPPRFSGLQFPNYSSELNVNALELDDSALYLCAIPDSGQGNTGELFFGEGSRLTVL.

The rearrangement links TRBV6-4 to TRBJ1-6; 7 positions agree with TRBD1. CDR1 and CDR2 from the germline V gene are MRHNA and SNTAGT. CDR3 length: 13 residues. V gave up 3 bases and J gave up 10 bases; unmatched junction bases: 3. The CDR3 DNA is TGTGCCAGCAGTGAATACAGGGGCTCACCCCTCCACTTT. Residues: CASSEYRGSPLHF.

The V gene is TRBV19, the J gene TRBJ2-3, with a possible D match to TRBD2 (5 bases). The CDR3 is 14 amino acids. Trimming removed 5 bases from V and 5 bases from J, with 14 bases in between. CDR1 is LNHDA, CDR2 SQIVND, per germline (reference sequence). CDR3 residues: CASSYGSRQDTQYF. CDR3 nucleotide sequence: TGTGCCAGTAGTTATGGGAGTAGGCAAGATACGCAGTATTTT.

As DNA, the CDR3 is TGTGCCTGGAGCGATTATGCGGGTGGCTACACCTTC. It yields the protein CAWSDYAGGYTF. This chain joins TRBV30 and TRBJ1-2; no definite D call. Germline V gene sequence: CDR1 GTSNPN, CDR2 SVGIG (reference sequence). V lost 3 bases, J lost 7 bases, and 12 bases lay in between. This CDR3 contains 12 residues.

This clone showed up just once. The V gene is TRBV5-1, the J gene TRBJ1-2; 8 positions match TRBD1. The CDR3 covers 14 residues. The V segment lost 0 bases and the J segment 4 bases; nucleotides outside the gene matches: 2. Germline V gene lookup returns CDR1 SGHRS and CDR2 YFSETQ. CDR3 sequence reads: CASSLEDRAYGYTF. For the CDR3, the DNA is TGCGCCAGCAGCTTGGAGGACAGGGCCTATGGCTACACCTTC.

The V gene is TRBV19, the J gene TRBJ2-1, with TRBD1 matching over 10 bases. With 3 bases clipped from V and 9 bases from J, the junction kept 8 bases outside the gene matches. The CDR3 sequence is 15 residues long. Germline V gene sequence: CDR1 LNHDA, CDR2 SQIVND (reference sequence). The CDR3 spells CASSIRTGGVGEQFF. The CDR3 DNA is TGTGCCAGTAGTATCAGGACAGGGGGAGTGGGTGAGCAGTTCTTC.

This rearrangement joins TRBV3-1 (or the pseudogene TRBV3-2) to TRBJ2-7, with TRBD2 matching over 13 bases. In germline, CDR1 is LGHDT, CDR2 YNNKEL (reference sequence). The CDR3 covers 14 residues. Germline trimming cut 5 bases from V and 6 bases from J; bases unmatched to any gene: 4. Written as DNA, the CDR3 is TGTGCCAGCAGCTCCGGACTAGCGGGAGTCGAGCAGTACTTC. Amino acid sequence: CASSSGLAGVEQYF.

This chain joins TRBV6-2 or TRBV6-3 and TRBJ2-1; 13 nucleotides line up with TRBD2. Unmatched junction bases numbered 7, after V lost 4 bases and J lost 10 bases. Looked up from germline, CDR1 is MNHEY and CDR2 is SVGEGT. CDR3 length equals 15 residues. The chain's CDR3 is CASSFGLAGAVEQFF. Written as DNA, the CDR3 is TGTGCCAGCAGTTTCGGACTAGCGGGGGCGGTGGAGCAGTTCTTC.

This rearrangement joins TRBV19 to TRBJ2-1, with 8 bases lining up with TRBD2. V lost 8 bases, J lost 7 bases, and 10 bases stayed unmatched. The CDR3 consists of 14 residues. Germline V gene lookup returns CDR1 LNHDA and CDR2 SQIVND (reference sequence). The CDR3 sequence is CASGPAGVRNEQFF. CDR3 sequence (DNA): TGTGCCAGTGGTCCAGCGGGAGTTAGGAATGAGCAGTTCTTC.

The chain employs TRBV20-1 and TRBJ2-5; 7 positions match TRBD2. Per germline, CDR1 DFQATT and CDR2 SNEGSKA (reference sequence). Losses at the gene ends were 3 bases for V and 5 bases for J; bases not matched to a gene: 15. CDR3 length equals 16 residues. CDR3 in DNA: TGCAGTGCTAGTCGGGTCCGCGGGAGAGGTTGGGAGACCCAGTACTTC. Its translation: CSASRVRGRGWETQYF.

V usage is TRBV6-5 and J usage is TRBJ1-4, with D uncertain. CDR1 MNHEY and CDR2 SVGAGI come from the germline V gene. The CDR3 is 12 residues long. Trimming left V 5 bases short and J 8 bases short, with 9 bases between. For the CDR3, the DNA is TGTGCCAGCAGTCGGCGGGAGGAAAAACTGTTTTTT. Its translation: CASSRREEKLFF.

The chain links TRBV6-1 to TRBJ2-7, with D unclear. CDR1 and CDR2 from the germline V gene are MNHNS and SASEGT. This CDR3 spans 13 amino acids. V lost 1 base and J 5 bases, leaving 9 bases between the germline ends. The CDR3 reads CASSEVSRDEQYF. In DNA, the CDR3 is TGTGCCAGCAGTGAAGTCTCCCGGGACGAGCAGTACTTC.

The rearrangement uses TRBV7-9 and TRBJ2-7, with 10 nucleotides matching TRBD1. Trimming took 7 bases from V and 5 from J; bases not matched to a gene: 8. The germline gives CDR1 SEHNR, CDR2 FQNEAQ (reference sequence). This CDR3 region has 14 residues. The DNA for the CDR3 is TGTGCCAGCAAGGGTCTGGACAGGGGGGACGAGCAGTACTTC. Amino acids: CASKGLDRGDEQYF.

This chain uses TRBV28 with TRBJ1-2; TRBD1 matches at 9 bases. The germline V gene has CDR1 MDHEN and CDR2 SYDVKM. V lost 3 bases and J lost 13; bases outside the gene matches: 6. The CDR3 covers 12 residues. The CDR3 sequence is CASSFPGTGRTF. The CDR3 DNA is TGTGCCAGCAGTTTCCCAGGGACAGGGCGCACCTTC.

The V and J genes are TRBV19 and TRBJ2-3; D not certain. This CDR3 contains 13 residues. The V gene lost 8 bases and the J gene lost 1 base, with 10 bases spanning the gap. The germline gives CDR1 LNHDA, CDR2 SQIVND (reference sequence). The CDR3 DNA is TGTGCCAGTCGAAAATTAGGCACAGATACGCAGTATTTT. Translated, it gives CASRKLGTDTQYF.

This CDR3 is CSATARQAQFF. The CDR3 coding sequence is TGCAGTGCCACGGCGAGACAGGCACAATTCTTC. This chain uses TRBV20-1 with TRBJ2-1, with D tentatively TRBD1 (6 bases). CDR1 DFQATT and CDR2 SNEGSKA come from the germline V gene (reference sequence). Trimming cost V 6 bases and J 16 bases, with 19 bases left between them. The CDR3 has 11 amino acids.

The CDR3 DNA follows: TGTGCCAGCAGTTGGACAGGGGACACTGAAGCTTTCTTT. Translating gives CASSWTGDTEAFF. V gene TRBV11-2 combines with J gene TRBJ1-1, with 9 positions matching TRBD1. V lost 6 bases and J lost 3; bases outside the gene matches: 2. Germline V CDR1 and CDR2: SGHAT, FQNNGV. The CDR3 totals 13 residues.

This clone is a singleton in its sample. This rearrangement joins TRBV19 to TRBJ1-2; 7 bases fit TRBD1. With 6 bases clipped from V and 8 bases from J, the junction kept 6 bases outside the gene matches. This CDR3 spans 12 amino acids. CDR1 and CDR2 from the germline V gene are LNHDA and SQIVND (reference sequence). CDR3 loop: CASSVTGDGYTF. DNA of the CDR3: TGTGCCAGTAGCGTCACAGGGGACGGCTACACCTTC.

V and J are TRBV30 and TRBJ1-5, with 9 bases identical to TRBD1. J was trimmed by 0 bases and V by 2 bases; bases with no gene match: 5. The CDR3 is 16 residues long. Germline assignment: CDR1 GTSNPN and CDR2 SVGIG (reference sequence). The CDR3 here is CAWSPDRGVSNQPQHF. The CDR3 nucleotides are TGTGCCTGGAGTCCGGACAGGGGCGTTAGCAATCAGCCCCAGCATTTT.